This T cell receptor beta chain was captured by sequencing in a study of beta chain features in type 1 diabetes. This clone was observed a handful of times. What it binds is not known. General study results and limits: Across all four CD4+ subsets, people with type 1 diabetes showed modestly shorter TCRB CDR3s.

With 4 bases clipped from V and 12 bases from J, the junction kept 10 bases outside the gene matches. CDR3 length equals 14 residues. The germline gives CDR1 LGHNA, CDR2 YNFKEQ. Of the isolated RNA, all was reverse transcribed, and so the sequenced material was expressed TCRB transcripts. Sequencing used immunoSEQ multiplex PCR; TCRdb keeps in-frame clones, though not all of them. The sample records some 370,000 clones, 8% to 10% being singletons. The sequence was collected from a man in his thirties or forties with type 1 diabetes. The gene calls are TRBV4-2 and TRBJ2-1, with TRBD1 matching over 9 bases. Material: central memory CD4+ T cells from blood. CDR3 amino acids: CASSPSTGGRVQFF. The CDR3 coding sequence is TGTGCCAGCAGCCCATCAACAGGGGGCAGGGTGCAGTTCTTC.